This T cell receptor (delta chain) was identified in a study of gamma-delta chains in newborns, infants, children. For the study at large: Innate gammadelta T cells reportedly expand polyclonally right after birth, driven by microbial exposure, per the title.

In its sample, this clone ranks as medium-sized (0.01 to 0.1%). Other DNA sequences of this sample code for an identical CDR3. TCRdb repeated clone calling on the reads with CATT. The table includes 4,000 or so delta-chain clones, approximately 44% detected once. The sequencing used blood, collected at week 6. The receptor comes from a child who was a newborn, infant or young child, either healthy, febrile or measles-vaccinated (not recorded which).

The CDR3 sequence is CACDTGGYSSWDTRQMFF. CDR3 DNA: TGTGCCTGTGACACCGGGGGATACAGCTCCTGGGACACCCGACAGATGTTTTTC. The V gene is TRDV2, the J gene TRDJ3; the match to TRDD3 covers 9 bases. The CDR3 length is 18 residues. V lost 0 bases to trimming and J lost 0 bases; unmatched junction nucleotides: 2. Germline V gives CDR1 GEAIGNYY, CDR2 EKD.